These 27 T cell receptor beta chains were all obtained from the same sample, sequenced in a study of blood T cell repertoires in COVID-19. The table came from immunoSEQ multiplex PCR; TCRdb's copy has only in-frame clones and leaves some out. This table has over 100,000 clones, over 75% appearing once. What was sequenced was peripheral blood. These receptors came from an elderly man with acute or convalescent COVID-19.

The gene calls are TRBV5-3 and TRBJ2-4; 8 bases line up with TRBD1. TRBV5-3 is known as an ORF, though its function is uncertain. Trimming at V came to 0 bases and at J to 3 bases, leaving 17 bases not matched to a gene. This CDR3 spans 20 amino acids. For the CDR3, the DNA is TGTGCCAGAAGCTTGGATAGGACAGGGCTCCCCTTGCAGAGCAAAAACATTCAGTACTTC. This translates into CARSLDRTGLPLQSKNIQYF.

V gene TRBV4-1 combines with J gene TRBJ2-5; 10 nucleotides agree with TRBD2. The V and J ends lost 2 bases and 2 bases, in that order; junction bases with no gene match: 5. The CDR3 contains 16 residues. Per germline, CDR1 MGHRA and CDR2 YSYEKL. CDR3 protein: CASSQNKAGGQETQYF. CDR3 DNA: TGCGCCAGCAGCCAAAATAAAGCGGGGGGGCAAGAGACCCAGTACTTC.

CDR3 in amino acids: CASSVVGGTYNEQFF. The CDR3 DNA reads as TGTGCCAGCAGCGTAGTAGGGGGCACCTACAATGAGCAGTTCTTC. This sequence joins TRBV9 and TRBJ2-1, with TRBD1 identical over 7 bases. The CDR3 is 15 residues long. Trimming cost V 0 bases and J 2 bases; bases outside gene matches: 2. Per the germline V gene, CDR1 is SGDLS and CDR2 is YYNGEE.

This clone was counted between two and nine times. The genes are TRBV6-6 and TRBJ2-1; possibly TRBD1 for D (6 bases). The CDR3 has 13 amino acids. Trimming removed 2 bases at V and 4 bases at J, with 6 bases between. The germline V gene encodes CDR1 MNHNY and CDR2 SVGAGI (reference sequence). CDR3 region: CASSYGQYNEQFF. The DNA of the CDR3 is TGTGCCAGCAGTTACGGACAGTACAATGAGCAGTTCTTC.

The chain employs TRBV7-9 and TRBJ1-1; 7 bases are shared with TRBD1. The length of the CDR3 is 12 residues. Germline V gene data show CDR1 as SEHNR and CDR2 as FQNEAQ (reference sequence). V shed 5 bases and J 3 bases; nucleotides not matched to a gene: 0. This CDR3 is CASSQGDTEAFF. CDR3 coding DNA: TGTGCCAGCAGCCAGGGGGACACTGAAGCTTTCTTT.

The chain links TRBV18 to TRBJ2-2; no firm D call. Per germline, CDR1 KGHSH and CDR2 LQKENI. V dropped 8 bases and J dropped 0 bases, with 13 bases sitting between them. The CDR3 runs 15 residues. The CDR3 here is CASETPTANTGELFF. CDR3 DNA sequence: TGTGCCAGCGAAACCCCCACAGCGAACACCGGGGAGCTGTTTTTT.

The chain employs TRBV5-5 and TRBJ1-1; D unclear. Trimming removed 2 bases from V and 0 bases from J, with 8 bases in between. The CDR3 contains 14 residues. Germline assignment: CDR1 SGHKS and CDR2 YYEKEE (reference sequence). CDR3 DNA sequence: TGTGCCAGCAGCTTTGGACTCCTGAACACTGAAGCTTTCTTT. It encodes CASSFGLLNTEAFF.

The genes are TRBV3-1 (or the pseudogene TRBV3-2) and TRBJ2-3, with TRBD2 identical over 10 bases. V lost 2 bases and J lost 4; bases outside the gene matches: 9. This CDR3 spans 17 amino acids. The germline V gene encodes CDR1 LGHDT and CDR2 YNNKEL (reference sequence). The CDR3 is CASSQPVGTSESDTQYF. CDR3 DNA sequence: TGTGCCAGCAGCCAACCCGTGGGGACTAGCGAGTCAGATACGCAGTATTTT.

This chain uses TRBV25-1 with TRBJ2-5; D might be TRBD2 (6 bases). This CDR3 spans 15 amino acids. Trimming shortened V by 9 bases and J by 0 bases, and 17 bases separated the two germline ends. Germline V lookup: CDR1 MGHDK, CDR2 SYGVNS. The CDR3 loop is CASEESRGYQETQYF. The CDR3 coding sequence is TGTGCCAGTGAGGAGTCGCGGGGTTACCAAGAGACCCAGTACTTC. Filled out from reference TRBV25-1 and TRBJ2-5, the complete variable domain reads EADIYQTPRYLVIGTGKKITLECSQTMGHDKMYWYQQDPGMELHLIHYSYGVNSTEKGDLSSESTVSRIRTEHFPLTLESARPSHTSQYLCASEESRGYQETQYFGPGTRLLVL.

The chain couples TRBV7-2 to TRBJ2-7; 9 bases line up with TRBD1. Unmatched junction bases numbered 6, after V lost 6 bases and J lost 3 bases. The CDR3 contains 14 residues. Germline loops: CDR1 SGHTA, CDR2 FQGNSA. The CDR3 DNA follows: TGTGCCAGCAGAGATAGGACAGGGGACTACGAGCAGTACTTC. Amino acid sequence: CASRDRTGDYEQYF.

In this sample, this clone turned up a few times. The CDR3 region is CASSPTGANSPLHF. The CDR3 nucleotides are TGTGCCAGCAGCCCGACAGGGGCTAATTCACCCCTCCACTTT. The rearrangement joins TRBV3-1 (or the pseudogene TRBV3-2) to TRBJ1-6; 8 positions match TRBD1. The CDR3 is 14 amino acids. With 4 bases clipped from V and 6 bases from J, the junction kept 2 bases outside the gene matches. CDR1 is LGHDT, CDR2 YNNKEL, per germline (reference sequence).

The V gene is TRBV6-5, the J gene TRBJ2-1; D gene ambiguous. Germline loops: CDR1 MNHEY, CDR2 SVGAGI. V was clipped by 5 bases and J by 6 bases, with 5 bases between them. The CDR3 totals 11 residues. The CDR3 here is CASSRSNEQFF. In DNA form, the CDR3 reads TGTGCCAGCAGTCGTAGCAATGAGCAGTTCTTC.

This clone was recorded a few times. The chain has TRBV4-1 and TRBJ2-7, with D possibly TRBD1 on 7 matching bases. From germline, CDR1 is MGHRA and CDR2 YSYEKL. The V end was cut by 2 bases, the J end by 2 bases, with 13 bases between. The CDR3 totals 15 residues. The CDR3 DNA is TGCGCCAGCAGCCAACGCGGGGACAGACCCTACGAGCAGTACTTC. Protein product: CASSQRGDRPYEQYF.

The genes are TRBV18 and TRBJ2-7; TRBD1 matches 10 bases. V lost 3 bases, J lost 5 bases, and 4 bases stayed unmatched. This CDR3 has 14 residues. Per germline, CDR1 KGHSH and CDR2 LQKENI. The CDR3 loop is CASSPGQGYDEQYF. Written as DNA, the CDR3 is TGTGCCAGCTCACCGGGACAGGGGTACGACGAGCAGTACTTC.

This clone was found once. The V gene is TRBV12-3 or TRBV12-4, the J gene TRBJ1-5; no firm D call. The CDR3 has 12 amino acids. The V end was cut by 4 bases, the J end by 12 bases, with 13 bases between. The CDR3 region has the DNA TGTGCCAGCAGTTCTGAGGCGAGGCACCAGCATTTT. Translation: CASSSEARHQHF.

This clone was recorded once. The rearrangement links TRBV9 to TRBJ2-2; TRBD1 aligns across 8 bases. The V gene end was trimmed by 0 bases and the J gene end by 0 bases; junction bases not matched to a gene: 1. Looked up from germline, CDR1 is SGDLS and CDR2 is YYNGEE. The CDR3 length is 16 residues. CDR3 nucleotide sequence: TGTGCCAGCAGCGTAGGGGACAGGCCGAACACCGGGGAGCTGTTTTTT. As protein: CASSVGDRPNTGELFF.

This chain connects TRBV2 to TRBJ1-2; TRBD1 matches 10 bases. Germline CDR1 and CDR2: SNHLY and FYNNEI. This CDR3 contains 14 residues. V lost 6 bases and J lost 4; bases outside the gene matches: 5. Here the CDR3 DNA reads TGTGCCAGCAGGGGACAGGGGAGGAGCTATGGCTACACCTTC. Translation gives CASRGQGRSYGYTF.

The rearrangement links TRBV3-1 (or the pseudogene TRBV3-2) to TRBJ2-5; 11 positions agree with TRBD1. Trimming at V came to 4 bases and at J to 5 bases, leaving 3 bases not matched to a gene. This CDR3 comprises 14 residues. The germline CDR1 and CDR2 sequences are LGHDT and YNNKEL (reference sequence). The CDR3 loop reads CASSLGTGGETQYF. The CDR3, as DNA: TGTGCCAGCAGCCTGGGGACAGGGGGGGAGACCCAGTACTTC.

This chain uses TRBV12-3 or TRBV12-4 with TRBJ1-3, with D possibly TRBD1 on 6 matching bases. The V and J ends lost 6 bases and 3 bases respectively, with 9 bases between them. The CDR3 has 13 amino acids. The DNA for the CDR3 is TGTGCCAGCAGCCGGGGACATGGAAACACCATATATTTT. It yields the protein CASSRGHGNTIYF.

This clone was seen repeatedly, ten times or more. The V gene is TRBV9, the J gene TRBJ2-5; TRBD2 matches 7 bases. V gave up 4 bases and J gave up 2 bases; unmatched junction bases: 11. CDR3 length: 16 amino acids. The V gene's germline CDR1 is SGDLS and CDR2 YYNGEE. The CDR3 nucleotides are TGTGCCAGCAGCATTACGGGACTAAGAACGCAAGAGACCCAGTACTTC. Translated: CASSITGLRTQETQYF. Full variable domain (rest looked up from reference TRBV9 and TRBJ2-5): DSGVTQTPKHLITATGQRVTLRCSPRSGDLSVYWYQQSLDQGLQFLIQYYNGEERAKGNILERFSAQQFPDLHSELNLSSLELGDSALYFCASSITGLRTQETQYFGPGTRLLVL.

The J gene is TRBJ1-4, the V gene TRBV29-1; perhaps TRBD1 as D (6 bases). The CDR3 length is 12 residues. Germline CDR1 SQVTM, CDR2 ANQGSEA. The ends were cut back, 6 bases at V and 4 bases at J, with 9 bases in the middle. CDR3 DNA: TGCAGCGTACTGGGACATAATGAAAAACTGTTTTTT. Protein sequence: CSVLGHNEKLFF.

The genes are TRBV19 and TRBJ1-5; D not resolved. CDR3 size: 14 residues. CDR1 is LNHDA and CDR2 is SQIVND in the germline V gene (reference sequence). Trimming took 4 bases from V and 3 from J, leaving 10 bases between them. The CDR3: CASSRREDNQPQHF. The CDR3 bases are TGTGCCAGTAGTAGGAGGGAGGACAATCAGCCCCAGCATTTT.

This rearrangement joins TRBV5-5 to TRBJ1-1; no clear D. Germline V gene data show CDR1 as SGHKS and CDR2 as YYEKEE (reference sequence). The ends were cut back, 2 bases at V and 1 base at J, with 6 bases in the middle. The CDR3 covers 13 residues. In DNA, the CDR3 is TGTGCCAGCAGCTTCGGAGAGAACACTGAAGCTTTCTTT. Amino acid sequence: CASSFGENTEAFF.

In this sample, this clone turned up once. The V gene is TRBV11-1, the J gene TRBJ2-3, with 7 nucleotides matching TRBD2. The germline gives CDR1 SGHAT, CDR2 FQDESV (reference sequence). V was clipped by 3 bases and J by 2 bases; unmatched bases: 5. The CDR3 has 15 residues. Written as DNA, the CDR3 is TGTGCCAGCAGCTTGGGGGGGTCCCCCACAGATACGCAGTATTTT. This sequence encodes CASSLGGSPTDTQYF.

The gene calls are TRBV14 and TRBJ2-2, with 13 bases that match TRBD2. The V and J ends lost 6 bases and 6 bases, in that order; junction bases with no gene match: 1. CDR3 length equals 14 residues. CDR1 and CDR2 (germline): SGHDN, FVKESK. The CDR3 here is CASRGLAGAGELFF. The CDR3 coding sequence is TGTGCCAGCAGAGGACTAGCGGGAGCCGGGGAGCTGTTTTTT.

CDR3 residues: CASSPKVRLGTEAFF. CDR3 DNA sequence: TGTGCCAGCAGCCCCAAGGTGCGGCTGGGCACTGAAGCTTTCTTT. The chain employs TRBV7-9 and TRBJ1-1; D gene ambiguous. This CDR3 is 15 amino acids long. V was trimmed by 5 bases and J by 4 bases, leaving 17 bases between them. The V gene's germline CDR1 is SEHNR and CDR2 FQNEAQ (reference sequence). The full variable domain, in which reference TRBV7-9 and TRBJ1-1 provide the parts outside the CDR3, is DTGVSQNPRHKITKRGQNVTFRCDPISEHNRLYWYRQTLGQGPEFLTYFQNEAQLEKSRLLSDRFSAERPKGSFSTLEIQRTEQGDSAMYLCASSPKVRLGTEAFFGQGTRLTVV.

The chain employs TRBV3-1 (or the pseudogene TRBV3-2) and TRBJ2-1; D is perhaps TRBD2 (6 bases). This CDR3 is built from 19 residues. The V and J ends lost 0 bases and 4 bases respectively, with 22 bases between them. Germline CDR1 reads LGHDT; CDR2 reads YNNKEL (reference sequence). The CDR3 sequence is CASSQDIRVGGAGYNEQFF. The CDR3 nucleotides are TGTGCCAGCAGCCAAGATATTAGGGTAGGCGGGGCCGGGTACAATGAGCAGTTCTTC.